The next 25 T cell receptor beta chains were all read from a single sample in a study of post-analysis software for immune sequencing data. Study results and caveats: In patients, roughly five TRBV segments were more frequent than in controls, with TRBV5-6, TRBV5-1 and TRBV20-1 among them.

Their antigens remain unidentified. Built from TCR beta cDNA, the libraries had unique molecular identifiers in them. Using its own MiXCR run on the PCR reads, TCRdb lists one record per CDR3 protein. The sample includes roughly 200,000 distinct CDR3 sequences, over 25% seen only once; the top ten take less than 4%. Sequencing used blood. The receptors here all came from a girl aged 2-17 years with multiple sclerosis.

This clonotype was seen repeatedly, ten times or more. The rearrangement uses TRBV6-5 and TRBJ2-7, with D tentatively TRBD1 (6 bases). With 2 bases removed from V and 4 bases from J, the gap between germline ends came to 12 bases. The CDR3 covers 14 residues. Germline values: CDR1 MNHEY, CDR2 SVGAGI. CDR3 amino acids: CASSYAWTAYEQYF. The CDR3 DNA sequence: TGTGCCAGCAGTTACGCCTGGACAGCTTACGAGCAGTACTTC.

The chain links TRBV7-9 to TRBJ1-1; 8 bases line up with TRBD1. CDR1 and CDR2 (germline): SEHNR, FQNEAQ (reference sequence). The CDR3 has 13 residues. With V trimmed by 6 bases and J by 5 bases, 5 bases remained unmatched. For the CDR3, the DNA is TGTGCCAGCAGAAAACAGGGGGGAACTGAAGCTTTCTTT. Its protein is CASRKQGGTEAFF.

This clonotype was detected a few times. The chain uses TRBV3-1 and TRBJ1-1; D not resolved. CDR1 is LGHDT, CDR2 YNNKEL, per germline (reference sequence). This CDR3 contains 11 residues. With 1 base removed from V and 13 bases from J, the gap between germline ends came to 10 bases. CDR3 loop: CASSQGGVHFF. The CDR3 DNA is TGTGCCAGCAGCCAAGGGGGAGTTCATTTCTTT.

This clonotype was found a few times. This chain joins TRBV20-1 and TRBJ2-3, with 13 nucleotides matching TRBD2. The CDR3 consists of 17 residues. After removal of 1 base from V and 4 bases from J, the junction contained 8 bases not matched to a gene. Germline CDR1 reads DFQATT; CDR2 reads SNEGSKA (reference sequence). The CDR3 here is CSARGGSLAGGADTQYF. CDR3 bases: TGCAGTGCTAGAGGGGGTTCACTAGCGGGGGGGGCAGATACGCAGTATTTT.

In its sample, this clonotype was seen a few times. V and J are TRBV30 and TRBJ1-2; a possible D gene is TRBD1 (5 bases). CDR1 is GTSNPN and CDR2 is SVGIG in the germline V gene (reference sequence). This CDR3 spans 15 amino acids. V lost 2 bases and J lost 2, with 15 bases in between. The CDR3: CAWSSFRAMNYGYTF. Here the CDR3 DNA reads TGTGCCTGGAGTAGTTTCAGGGCTATGAACTATGGCTACACCTTC. Drawing the rest from reference TRBV30 and TRBJ1-2, the complete variable domain is SQTIHQWPATLVQPVGSPLSLECTVEGTSNPNLYWYRQAAGRGLQLLFYSVGIGQISSEVPQNLSASRPQDRQFILSSKKLLLSDSGFYLCAWSSFRAMNYGYTFGSGTRLTVV.

This clonotype has at least ten counts. The rearrangement joins TRBV5-1 to TRBJ2-7; perhaps TRBD1 as D (6 bases). CDR3 length: 13 residues. Trimming took off 4 bases at V and 3 bases at J, with 11 bases between the two ends. Germline V gene lookup returns CDR1 SGHRS and CDR2 YFSETQ. DNA of the CDR3: TGCGCCAGCAGCATACAGGGTTACTACGAGCAGTACTTC. Translated, it gives CASSIQGYYEQYF.

For this clonotype: One base away lies a much larger clone, so this may be a sequencing read error. V usage is TRBV4-1 and J usage is TRBJ2-7, with 10 bases matching TRBD2. Per the germline V gene, CDR1 is MGHRA and CDR2 is YSYEKL. The CDR3 is 17 residues long. V was pared by 3 bases and J by 5 bases, with 13 bases of the junction left unmatched. The CDR3 reads CASSHVVMGLASHEQYF. CDR3 DNA sequence: TGCGCCAGCAGCCATGTCGTGATGGGACTAGCGTCCCACGAGCAGTACTTC.

The chain links TRBV20-1 to TRBJ1-6; perhaps TRBD1 as D (6 bases). Germline V gives CDR1 DFQATT, CDR2 SNEGSKA (reference sequence). CDR3 length equals 16 residues. V was pared by 4 bases and J by 3 bases, with 16 bases between. The CDR3 protein is CSATSGGLGYNSPLHF. In nucleotides, the CDR3 is TGCAGTGCTACGTCTGGGGGCCTCGGCTATAATTCACCCCTCCACTTT.

This clonotype has ten or more counts. The chain has TRBV6-5 and TRBJ1-2; D perhaps matches TRBD1 (5 bases). The CDR3 has 13 residues. Trimming took off 1 base at V and 7 bases at J, with 10 bases between the two ends. CDR1 and CDR2 (germline): MNHEY, SVGAGI. CDR3 region: CASSYYQGGGYTF. The CDR3 DNA is TGTGCCAGCAGTTACTACCAGGGTGGTGGCTACACCTTC.

The sample holds a few counts of this clonotype. This chain connects TRBV24-1 to TRBJ1-1, with D hard to call. The ends were cut back, 2 bases at V and 1 base at J, with 4 bases in the middle. This CDR3 spans 13 amino acids. Per the germline V gene, CDR1 is KGHDR and CDR2 is SFDVKD. The CDR3 sequence is CATSDWKNTEAFF. The CDR3 region has the DNA TGTGCCACCAGTGATTGGAAGAACACTGAAGCTTTCTTT.

CDR3 in DNA: TGTGCCAGCAGCTTAGGGGACAGGGATATAGATACGCAGTATTTT. It specifies CASSLGDRDIDTQYF. This rearrangement joins TRBV11-2 to TRBJ2-3; 9 bases fit TRBD1. Losses at the gene ends were 1 base for V and 5 bases for J; bases not matched to a gene: 4. CDR1 is SGHAT and CDR2 is FQNNGV in the germline V gene. The CDR3 covers 15 residues.

Details on this clonotype: A much larger clonotype is one base distant, so this may be a read error. The rearrangement links TRBV27 to TRBJ2-7; D unresolved. Germline-derived CDR1 and CDR2 are MNHEY and SMNVEV (reference sequence). The CDR3 loop spans 14 amino acids. V dropped 3 bases and J dropped 1 base, with 10 bases sitting between them. DNA for the CDR3: TGTGCCAGCAGTTTGGTGAGAAGTTCCTACGAGCAGTACTTC. This encodes CASSLVRSSYEQYF.

This clonotype appeared a few times. The chain uses TRBV7-9 and TRBJ1-6; 11 bases agree with TRBD1. The CDR3 runs 15 residues. V dropped 3 bases and J dropped 9; count of bases not matched to a gene: 4. Germline V gene lookup returns CDR1 SEHNR and CDR2 FQNEAQ (reference sequence). The CDR3 loop is CASSFTGTGGSPLHF. Written as DNA, the CDR3 is TGTGCCAGCAGCTTTACCGGGACAGGGGGTTCACCCCTCCACTTT.

The chain couples TRBV19 to TRBJ2-1, with TRBD2 matching over 7 bases. The CDR3 totals 15 residues. Germline V gives CDR1 LNHDA, CDR2 SQIVND (reference sequence). Trimming cost V 2 bases and J 5 bases; bases outside gene matches: 6. CDR3 in DNA: TGTGCCAGTAGTATACCGGGACTAACGGACAATGAGCAGTTCTTC. Translated: CASSIPGLTDNEQFF.

This chain uses TRBV30 with TRBJ1-5; D possibly corresponds to TRBD1 (6 bases). There are 14 residues in the CDR3. Germline-derived CDR1 and CDR2 are GTSNPN and SVGIG (reference sequence). Trimming took off 2 bases at V and 2 bases at J, with 10 bases between the two ends. The CDR3 nucleotides are TGTGCCTGGAGTATGGACAGCCGCAATCAGCCCCAGCATTTT. Its protein is CAWSMDSRNQPQHF. The full variable domain, with the rest looked up from reference TRBV30 and TRBJ1-5, is SQTIHQWPATLVQPVGSPLSLECTVEGTSNPNLYWYRQAAGRGLQLLFYSVGIGQISSEVPQNLSASRPQDRQFILSSKKLLLSDSGFYLCAWSMDSRNQPQHFGDGTRLSIL.

The chain uses TRBV30 and TRBJ1-5; D unclear. CDR1 and CDR2 from the germline V gene are GTSNPN and SVGIG (reference sequence). V dropped 2 bases and J dropped 1 base, with 24 bases sitting between them. This CDR3 is 19 amino acids long. The CDR3 loop is CAWSPLQSGIWVSNQPQHF. DNA of the CDR3: TGTGCCTGGAGTCCACTGCAAAGTGGGATCTGGGTCAGCAATCAGCCCCAGCATTTT. Full variable domain (rest looked up from reference TRBV30 and TRBJ1-5): SQTIHQWPATLVQPVGSPLSLECTVEGTSNPNLYWYRQAAGRGLQLLFYSVGIGQISSEVPQNLSASRPQDRQFILSSKKLLLSDSGFYLCAWSPLQSGIWVSNQPQHFGDGTRLSIL.

This clonotype was recorded once. This sequence may be a read error, since a much larger clone differs from it by one base. The J gene is TRBJ1-2, the V gene TRBV7-2; D gene unclear. CDR3 size: 14 residues. CDR1 and CDR2 from the germline V gene are SGHTA and FQGNSA. CDR3 bases: TGTGCCAACAGCCCTTACGGGCTCAACTATGGCTACACCTTC. Its translation is CANSPYGLNYGYTF. Complete variable domain (other parts from reference TRBV7-2 and TRBJ1-2): GAGVSQSPSNKVTEKGKDVELRCDPISGHTALYWYRQSLGQGLEFLIYFQGNSAPDKSGLPSDRFSAERTGGSVSTLTIQRTQQEDSAVYLCANSPYGLNYGYTFGSGTRLTVV.

The CDR3 spells CASSRTSGRTDTQYF. As DNA, the CDR3 is TGTGCCAGCAGTAGGACTAGCGGGCGCACAGATACGCAGTATTTT. The chain employs TRBV12-3 or TRBV12-4 and TRBJ2-3; 11 bases agree with TRBD2. V lost 5 bases and J lost 1; bases outside the gene matches: 2. This CDR3 comprises 15 residues.

Many counts were recorded for this clonotype. The chain joins TRBV29-1 to TRBJ2-5; no firm D call. The CDR3 has 13 amino acids. Germline assignment: CDR1 SQVTM and CDR2 ANQGSEA. V lost 4 bases and J 1 base, leaving 10 bases between the germline ends. For the CDR3, the DNA is TGCAGCGTTGCCCTGACATCCCAAGAGACCCAGTACTTC. It yields the protein CSVALTSQETQYF.

As for this clonotype: Possible read error: a much larger clone is one base away. DNA for the CDR3: TGTGCCAGCAGCCGACAGGGCACCGGGGAGCGGTTTTTT. This gives the protein CASSRQGTGERFF. The chain uses TRBV13 and TRBJ2-2, with TRBD1 matching 7 bases. Per the germline V gene, CDR1 is PRHDT and CDR2 is FYEKMQ (reference sequence). The CDR3 loop spans 13 amino acids. Full variable domain (outside the CDR3, taken from reference TRBV13 and TRBJ2-2): AAGVIQSPRHLIKEKRETATLKCYPIPRHDTVYWYQQGPGQDPQFLISFYEKMQSDKGSIPDRFSAQQFSDYHSELNMSSLELGDSALYFCASSRQGTGERFFGEGSRLTVL.

On this clonotype itself: A much bigger clone sits one base away, suggesting this may be a read error. This chain uses TRBV12-3 or TRBV12-4 with TRBJ2-1; D gene unclear. The J call may be in error: the DNA end matches TRBJ2-7 better. The CDR3 runs to 12 residues. CDR3 protein: CASSRIDNEQYF. The CDR3, as DNA: TGTGCCAGCAGTCGGATTGACAATGAGCAGTACTTC.

In regard to this clonotype: A much larger clone lies a single base off, so this may be a read error. This chain uses TRBV27 with TRBJ2-7; D is ambiguous. From germline, CDR1 is MNHEY and CDR2 SMNVEV (reference sequence). V was trimmed by 6 bases and J by 5 bases, leaving 14 bases between them. The CDR3 length is 13 residues. CDR3: CASSLGLRNEQYF. Here the CDR3 DNA reads TGTGCCAGCAGCCTCGGGCTACGCAACGAGCAGTACTTC.

This clonotype was seen repeatedly, ten times or more. The chain combines TRBV29-1 with TRBJ2-5, with 8 bases aligning to TRBD1. The junction had 11 bases not matched to a gene; V was cut back by 6 bases and J by 5 bases. Germline V lookup: CDR1 SQVTM, CDR2 ANQGSEA. This CDR3 has 14 residues. For the CDR3, the DNA is TGCAGCGTGGGCCTCCGGGACAGGAGGGAGACCCAGTACTTC. It codes for CSVGLRDRRETQYF.

The chain links TRBV2 to TRBJ1-5; D is unclear. Germline-derived CDR1 and CDR2 are SNHLY and FYNNEI. The V end lost 4 bases, the J end lost 4 bases, and 11 bases lay between the germline ends. The CDR3 sequence is 14 residues long. CDR3 residues: CASSVHPVNQPQHF. The CDR3 DNA follows: TGTGCCAGCAGTGTGCACCCAGTGAATCAGCCCCAGCATTTT.

This clonotype was picked up a small number of times. CDR3 DNA: TGCGCCAGCAGCCCCACAGGACAAAACTACGAGCAGTACTTC. Its translation: CASSPTGQNYEQYF. This chain uses TRBV5-1 with TRBJ2-7; TRBD1 might be the D (5 bases). From germline, CDR1 is SGHRS and CDR2 YFSETQ. V lost 4 bases to trimming and J lost 3 bases, with 14 bases between them. This CDR3 has 14 amino acids.